This TCR beta chain was sequenced during a study of identical twins. General study points: Modelling approaches yielded underestimates of out-of-frame TCR alpha sharing between monozygotic twins. The abundant beta clonotypes from cord blood had fewer insertions, and memory repertoires had none of this.

A universal primer site was added by template switching, and unique molecular identifiers were carried by the cDNA. One entry per CDR3 protein results from TCRdb running MiXCR on the 5' RACE reads. Of approximately 600,000 distinct CDR3 sequences in the sample, roughly 6.6% are singletons; the top ten hold over 1.5%. This clonotype was detected many times. What it binds is not known. The same data also went into a second study, on yellow fever vaccine responses in identical twins. That publication notes: Convergence reportedly seemed to mark part of the twins' vaccine T cell response, with personalization marking the rest.

The sequence came from a woman aged 18-35 years in good health. Sequencing was done on a sample of PBMCs.

The DNA for the CDR3 is TGCGCCAGCAGCCAGGTGGGACTAGCGTTCTCCTACAATGAGCAGTTCTTC. Amino acid sequence: CASSQVGLAFSYNEQFF. V is TRBV5-1 and J is TRBJ2-1; TRBD2 aligns across 10 bases. With 4 bases clipped from V and 0 bases from J, the junction kept 7 bases outside the gene matches. The CDR3 spans 17 residues. Germline CDR1 SGHRS, CDR2 YFSETQ.